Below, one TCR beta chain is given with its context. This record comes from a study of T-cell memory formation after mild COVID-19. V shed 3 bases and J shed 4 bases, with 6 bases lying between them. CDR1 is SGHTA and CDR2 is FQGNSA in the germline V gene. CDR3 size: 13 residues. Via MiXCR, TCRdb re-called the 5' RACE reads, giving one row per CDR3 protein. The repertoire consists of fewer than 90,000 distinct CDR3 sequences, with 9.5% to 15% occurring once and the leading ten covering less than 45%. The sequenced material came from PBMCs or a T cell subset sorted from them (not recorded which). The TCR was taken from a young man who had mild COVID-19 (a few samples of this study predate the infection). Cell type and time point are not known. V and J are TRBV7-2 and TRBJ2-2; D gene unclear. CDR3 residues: CASSFRFTGELFF. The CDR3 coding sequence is TGTGCCAGCAGCTTTAGGTTCACCGGGGAGCTGTTTTTT.